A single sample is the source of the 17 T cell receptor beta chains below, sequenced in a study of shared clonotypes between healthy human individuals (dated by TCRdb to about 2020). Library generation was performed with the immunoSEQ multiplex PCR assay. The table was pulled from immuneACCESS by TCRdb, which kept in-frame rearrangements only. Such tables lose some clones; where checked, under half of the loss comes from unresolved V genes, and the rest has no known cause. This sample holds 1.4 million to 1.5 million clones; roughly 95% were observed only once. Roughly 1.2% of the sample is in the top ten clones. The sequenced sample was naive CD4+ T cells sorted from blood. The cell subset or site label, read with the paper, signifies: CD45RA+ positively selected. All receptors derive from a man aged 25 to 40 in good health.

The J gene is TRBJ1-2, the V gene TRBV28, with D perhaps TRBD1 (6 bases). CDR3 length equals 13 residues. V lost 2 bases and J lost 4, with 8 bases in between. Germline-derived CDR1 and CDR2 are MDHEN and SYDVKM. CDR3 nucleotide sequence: TGTGCCAGCAGTTTAGCAGGGGTCTATGGCTACACCTTC. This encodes CASSLAGVYGYTF.

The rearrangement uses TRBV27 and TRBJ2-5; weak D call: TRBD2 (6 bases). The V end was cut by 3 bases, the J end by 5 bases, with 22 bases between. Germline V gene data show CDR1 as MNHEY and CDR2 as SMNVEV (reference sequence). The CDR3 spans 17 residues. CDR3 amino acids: CASSFLGSRGKSETQYF. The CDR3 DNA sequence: TGTGCCAGCAGTTTTTTGGGTAGTCGGGGGAAATCGGAGACCCAGTACTTC.

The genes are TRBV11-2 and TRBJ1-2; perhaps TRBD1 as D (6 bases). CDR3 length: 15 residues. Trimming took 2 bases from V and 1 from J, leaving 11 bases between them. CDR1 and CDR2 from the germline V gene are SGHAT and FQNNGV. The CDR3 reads CASSLNFRGNYGYTF. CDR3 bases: TGTGCCAGCAGCTTAAATTTCAGGGGTAACTATGGCTACACCTTC.

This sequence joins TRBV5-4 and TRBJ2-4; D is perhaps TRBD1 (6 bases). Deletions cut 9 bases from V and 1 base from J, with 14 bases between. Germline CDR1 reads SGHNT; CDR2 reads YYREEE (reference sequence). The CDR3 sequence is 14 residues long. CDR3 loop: CAITMGAAKNIQYF. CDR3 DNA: TGTGCCATAACGATGGGGGCGGCCAAAAACATTCAGTACTTC.

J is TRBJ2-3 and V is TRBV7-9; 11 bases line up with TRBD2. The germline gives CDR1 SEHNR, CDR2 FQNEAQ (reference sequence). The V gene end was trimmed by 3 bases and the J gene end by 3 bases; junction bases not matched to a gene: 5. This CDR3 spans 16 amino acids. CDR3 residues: CASSFLAGGGTDTQYF. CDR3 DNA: TGTGCCAGCAGCTTCCTAGCGGGAGGTGGAACAGATACGCAGTATTTT.

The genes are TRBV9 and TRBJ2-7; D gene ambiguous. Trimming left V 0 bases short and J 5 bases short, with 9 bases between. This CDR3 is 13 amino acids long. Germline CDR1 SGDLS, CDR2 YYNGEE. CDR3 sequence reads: CASSVDFSHEQYF. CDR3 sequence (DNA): TGTGCCAGCAGCGTAGATTTCAGTCACGAGCAGTACTTC.

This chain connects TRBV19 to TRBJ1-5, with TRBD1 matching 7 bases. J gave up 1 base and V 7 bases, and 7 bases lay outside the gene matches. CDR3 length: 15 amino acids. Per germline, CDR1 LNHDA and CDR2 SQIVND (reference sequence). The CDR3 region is CASTPGGGSNQPQHF. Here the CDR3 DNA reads TGTGCCAGTACCCCGGGAGGGGGCAGCAATCAGCCCCAGCATTTT.

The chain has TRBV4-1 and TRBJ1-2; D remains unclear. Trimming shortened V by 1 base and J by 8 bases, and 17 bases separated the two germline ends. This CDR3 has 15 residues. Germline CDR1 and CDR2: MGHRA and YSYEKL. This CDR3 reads CASSQVTDITRGYTF. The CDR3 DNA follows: TGCGCCAGCAGCCAAGTGACGGATATAACTCGGGGCTACACCTTC.

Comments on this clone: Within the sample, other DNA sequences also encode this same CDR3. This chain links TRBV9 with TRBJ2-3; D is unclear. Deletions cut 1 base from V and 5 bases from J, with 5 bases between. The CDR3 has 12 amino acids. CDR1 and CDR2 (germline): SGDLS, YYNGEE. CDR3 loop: CASSVSLDTQYF. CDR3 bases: TGTGCCAGCAGCGTAAGTCTAGATACGCAGTATTTT.

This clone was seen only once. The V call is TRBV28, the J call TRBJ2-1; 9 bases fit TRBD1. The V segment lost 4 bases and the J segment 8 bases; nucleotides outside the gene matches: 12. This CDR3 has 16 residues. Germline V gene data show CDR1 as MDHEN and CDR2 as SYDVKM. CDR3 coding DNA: TGTGCCAGCAGTTCACCGGGACAGGGAAGGTTGGATGAGCAGTTCTTC. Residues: CASSSPGQGRLDEQFF.

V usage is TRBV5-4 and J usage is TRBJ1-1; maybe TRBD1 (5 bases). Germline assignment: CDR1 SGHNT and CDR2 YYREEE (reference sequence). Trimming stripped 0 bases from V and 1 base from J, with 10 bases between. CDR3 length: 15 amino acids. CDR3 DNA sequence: TGTGCCAGCAGCTTGGTGGGCAGGGAGAACACTGAAGCTTTCTTT. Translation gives CASSLVGRENTEAFF.

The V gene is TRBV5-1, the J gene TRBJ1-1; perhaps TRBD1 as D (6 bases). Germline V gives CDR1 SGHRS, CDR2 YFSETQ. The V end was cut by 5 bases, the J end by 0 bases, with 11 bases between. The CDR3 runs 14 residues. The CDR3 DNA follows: TGCGCCAGCAGGATGACAGGAATGAACACTGAAGCTTTCTTT. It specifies CASRMTGMNTEAFF.

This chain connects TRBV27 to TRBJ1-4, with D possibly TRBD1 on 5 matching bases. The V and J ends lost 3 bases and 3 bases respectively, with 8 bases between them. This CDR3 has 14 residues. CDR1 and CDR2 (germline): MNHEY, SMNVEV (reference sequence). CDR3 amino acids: CASSFGGANEKLFF. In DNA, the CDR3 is TGTGCCAGCAGTTTCGGGGGGGCTAATGAAAAACTGTTTTTT.

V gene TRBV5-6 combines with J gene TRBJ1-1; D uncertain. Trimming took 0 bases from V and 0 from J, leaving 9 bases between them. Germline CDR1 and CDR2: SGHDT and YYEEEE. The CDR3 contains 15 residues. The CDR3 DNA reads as TGTGCCAGCAGCTTGGTAAGGTTTTTGAACACTGAAGCTTTCTTT. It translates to CASSLVRFLNTEAFF.

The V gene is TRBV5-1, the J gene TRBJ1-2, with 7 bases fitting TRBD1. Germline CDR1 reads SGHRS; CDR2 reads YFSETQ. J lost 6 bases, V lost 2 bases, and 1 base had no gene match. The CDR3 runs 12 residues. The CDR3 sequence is CASSFGTDGYTF. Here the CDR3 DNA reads TGCGCCAGCAGCTTTGGGACAGATGGCTACACCTTC.

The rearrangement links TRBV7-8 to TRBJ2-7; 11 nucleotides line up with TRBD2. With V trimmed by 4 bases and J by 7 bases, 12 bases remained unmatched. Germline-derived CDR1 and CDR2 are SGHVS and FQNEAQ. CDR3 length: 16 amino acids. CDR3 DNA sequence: TGTGCCAGCAGCTATCTGACTAGCGGGATCCTACTTGAGCAGTACTTC. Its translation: CASSYLTSGILLEQYF. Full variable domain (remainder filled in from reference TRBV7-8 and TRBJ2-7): GAGVSQSPRYKVAKRGQDVALRCDPISGHVSLFWYQQALGQGPEFLTYFQNEAQLDKSGLPSDRFFAERPEGSVSTLKIQRTQQEDSAVYLCASSYLTSGILLEQYFGPGTRLTVT.

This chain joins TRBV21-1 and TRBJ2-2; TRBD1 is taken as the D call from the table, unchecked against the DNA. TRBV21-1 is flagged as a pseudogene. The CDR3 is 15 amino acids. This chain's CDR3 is CATPPLKRGTGELFF. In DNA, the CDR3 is TGTGCCACCCCACCTCTTAAAAGGGGCACCGGGGAGCTGTTTTTT.